This T cell receptor (beta chain) came from a study of cytomegalovirus exposure and HLA in healthy donors. The PCR made use of 60 Vbeta and 13 Jbeta primers. Some clones are missing from TCRdb's copy, which holds only in-frame ones; the method was immunoSEQ multiplex PCR. Counted here are around 86,000 clones, 7.6% occurring once; the ten biggest clones make up approximately 2.5%. Broader study findings: Later on, a genetic analysis was performed. It linked a missense variant in DCLRE1C with V- and J-gene trimming of TCR beta.

Germline assignment: CDR1 SGHTA and CDR2 FQGTGA. The CDR3 extends over 14 amino acids. V dropped 3 bases and J dropped 5; count of bases not matched to a gene: 2. This clone was seen more than once but under ten times. Antigen: not known. The sequence was collected from a man aged 45-60 years in good health and CMV-seronegative. The V and J genes are TRBV7-3 and TRBJ2-1; 9 bases are shared with TRBD2. The sequenced material came from PBMCs. The CDR3 spells CASSFGGRDNEQFF. The CDR3 bases are TGTGCCAGCAGCTTTGGCGGGAGGGACAATGAGCAGTTCTTC.